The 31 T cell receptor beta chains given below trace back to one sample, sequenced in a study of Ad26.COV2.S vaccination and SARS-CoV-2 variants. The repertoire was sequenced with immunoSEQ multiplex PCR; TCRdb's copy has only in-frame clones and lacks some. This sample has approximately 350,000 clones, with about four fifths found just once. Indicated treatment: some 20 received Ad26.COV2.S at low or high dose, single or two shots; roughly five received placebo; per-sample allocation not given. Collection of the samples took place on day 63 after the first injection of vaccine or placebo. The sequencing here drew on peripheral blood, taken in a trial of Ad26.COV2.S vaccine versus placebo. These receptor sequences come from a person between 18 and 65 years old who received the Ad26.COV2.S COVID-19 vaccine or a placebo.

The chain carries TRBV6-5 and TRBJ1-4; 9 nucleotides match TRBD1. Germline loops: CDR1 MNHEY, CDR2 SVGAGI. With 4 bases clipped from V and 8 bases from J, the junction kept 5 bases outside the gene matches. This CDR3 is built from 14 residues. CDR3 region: CASSSPGTGEKLFF. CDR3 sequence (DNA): TGTGCCAGCAGTTCTCCCGGGACAGGGGAAAAACTGTTTTTT.

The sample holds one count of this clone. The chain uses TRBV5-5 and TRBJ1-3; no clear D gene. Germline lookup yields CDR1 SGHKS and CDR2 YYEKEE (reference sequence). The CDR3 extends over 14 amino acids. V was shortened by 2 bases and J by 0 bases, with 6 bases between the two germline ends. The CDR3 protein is CASSLPDSGNTIYF. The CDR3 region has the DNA TGTGCCAGCAGCTTACCGGACTCTGGAAACACCATATATTTT.

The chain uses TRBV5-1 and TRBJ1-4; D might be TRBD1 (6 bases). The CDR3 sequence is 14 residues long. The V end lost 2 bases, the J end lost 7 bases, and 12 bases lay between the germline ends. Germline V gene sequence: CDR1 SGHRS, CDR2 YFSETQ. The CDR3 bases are TGCGCCAGCAGCTTAAACAGGGAGGGTGAAAAACTGTTTTTT. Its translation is CASSLNREGEKLFF.

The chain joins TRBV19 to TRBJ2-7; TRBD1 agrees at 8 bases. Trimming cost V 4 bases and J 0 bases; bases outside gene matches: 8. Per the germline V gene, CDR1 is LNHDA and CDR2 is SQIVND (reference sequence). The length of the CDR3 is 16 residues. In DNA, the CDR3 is TGTGCCAGTAGTAGGGGGACAGGAGAAAGCTCCTACGAGCAGTACTTC. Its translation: CASSRGTGESSYEQYF.

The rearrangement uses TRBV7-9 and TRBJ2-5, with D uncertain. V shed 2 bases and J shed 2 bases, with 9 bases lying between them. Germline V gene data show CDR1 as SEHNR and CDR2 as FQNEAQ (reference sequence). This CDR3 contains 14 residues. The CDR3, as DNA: TGTGCCAGCAGCTTAAAGGCCAGTCAAGAGACCCAGTACTTC. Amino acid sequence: CASSLKASQETQYF.

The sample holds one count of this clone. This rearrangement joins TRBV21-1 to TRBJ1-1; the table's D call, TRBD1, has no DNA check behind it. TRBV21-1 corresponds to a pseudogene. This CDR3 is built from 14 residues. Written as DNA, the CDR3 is TGTGCCAGCAGCAACGGGACAGCTCACACTGAAGCTTTCTTT. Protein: CASSNGTAHTEAFF.

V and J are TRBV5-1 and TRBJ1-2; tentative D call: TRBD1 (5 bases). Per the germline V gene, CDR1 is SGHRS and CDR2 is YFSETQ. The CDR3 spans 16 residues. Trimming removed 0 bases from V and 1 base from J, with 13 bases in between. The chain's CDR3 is CASSLVRGTDNYGYTF. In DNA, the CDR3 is TGCGCCAGCAGCTTGGTTCGGGGGACGGATAACTATGGCTACACCTTC.

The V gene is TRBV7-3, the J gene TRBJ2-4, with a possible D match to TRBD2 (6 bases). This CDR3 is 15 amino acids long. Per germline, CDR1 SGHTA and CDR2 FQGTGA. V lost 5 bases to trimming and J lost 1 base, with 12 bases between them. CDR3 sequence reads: CASSKTGTAKNIQYF. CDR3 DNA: TGTGCCAGCAGCAAGACCGGGACTGCCAAAAACATTCAGTACTTC.

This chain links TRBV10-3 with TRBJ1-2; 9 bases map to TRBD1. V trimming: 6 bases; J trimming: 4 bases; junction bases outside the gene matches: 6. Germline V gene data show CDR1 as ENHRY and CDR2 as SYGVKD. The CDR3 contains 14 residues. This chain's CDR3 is CAIRSDRGGYGYTF. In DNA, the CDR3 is TGTGCCATCAGGTCCGACAGGGGGGGCTATGGCTACACCTTC.

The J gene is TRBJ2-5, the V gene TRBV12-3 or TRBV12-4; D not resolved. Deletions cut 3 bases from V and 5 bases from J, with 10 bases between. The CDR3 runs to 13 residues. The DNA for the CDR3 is TGTGCCAGCAGTTTCAGTCGAATGGAGACCCAGTACTTC. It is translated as CASSFSRMETQYF.

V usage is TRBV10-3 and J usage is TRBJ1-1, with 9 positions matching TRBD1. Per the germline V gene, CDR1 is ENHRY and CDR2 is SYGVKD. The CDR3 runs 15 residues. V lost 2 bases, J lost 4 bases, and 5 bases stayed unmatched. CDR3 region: CAISEPGQGRTEAFF. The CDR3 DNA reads TGTGCCATCAGTGAGCCGGGACAGGGACGCACTGAAGCTTTCTTT.

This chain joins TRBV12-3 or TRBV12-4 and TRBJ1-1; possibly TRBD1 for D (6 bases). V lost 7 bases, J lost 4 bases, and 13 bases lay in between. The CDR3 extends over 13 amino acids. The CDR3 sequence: CASNTGPSTEAFF. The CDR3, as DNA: TGTGCCAGCAATACAGGGCCGAGCACTGAAGCTTTCTTT.

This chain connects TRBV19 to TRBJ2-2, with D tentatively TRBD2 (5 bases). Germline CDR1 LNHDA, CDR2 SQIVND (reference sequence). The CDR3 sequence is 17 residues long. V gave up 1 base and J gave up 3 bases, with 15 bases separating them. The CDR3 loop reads CASSIGRVGGDTGELFF. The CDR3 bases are TGTGCCAGTAGTATAGGTCGAGTTGGAGGAGACACCGGGGAGCTGTTTTTT.

The CDR3 sequence: CASSRTSRPSTDTQYF. The CDR3 nucleotides are TGCGCCAGCAGCCGGACTAGCCGACCTAGCACAGATACGCAGTATTTT. This chain links TRBV5-1 with TRBJ2-3, with 8 bases aligning to TRBD2. From germline, CDR1 is SGHRS and CDR2 YFSETQ. The junction had 7 bases not matched to a gene; V was cut back by 4 bases and J by 0 bases. The CDR3 is 16 amino acids. Looking up the rest from reference TRBV5-1 and TRBJ2-3 gives the full variable domain: KAGVTQTPRYLIKTRGQQVTLSCSPISGHRSVSWYQQTPGQGLQFLFEYFSETQRNKGNFPGRFSGRQFSNSRSEMNVSTLELGDSALYLCASSRTSRPSTDTQYFGPGTRLTVL.

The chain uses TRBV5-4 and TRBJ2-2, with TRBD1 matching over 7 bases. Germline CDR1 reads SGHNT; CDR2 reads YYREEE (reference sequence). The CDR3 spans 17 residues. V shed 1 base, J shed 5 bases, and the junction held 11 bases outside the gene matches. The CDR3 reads CASSLPKGAHGTGELFF. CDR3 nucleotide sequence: TGTGCCAGCAGCTTGCCGAAGGGGGCCCACGGGACCGGGGAGCTGTTTTTT.

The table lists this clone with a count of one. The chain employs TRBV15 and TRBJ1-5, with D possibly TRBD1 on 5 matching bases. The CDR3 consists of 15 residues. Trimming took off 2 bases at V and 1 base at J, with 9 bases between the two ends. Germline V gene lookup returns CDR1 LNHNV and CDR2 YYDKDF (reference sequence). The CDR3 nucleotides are TGTGCCACCAGCAGAAAGCAGGGCAGCAATCAGCCCCAGCATTTT. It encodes CATSRKQGSNQPQHF.

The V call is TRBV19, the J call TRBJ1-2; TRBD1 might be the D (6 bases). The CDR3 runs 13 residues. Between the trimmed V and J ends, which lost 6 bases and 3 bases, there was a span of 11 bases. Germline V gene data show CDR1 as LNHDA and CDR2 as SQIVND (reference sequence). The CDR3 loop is CASSKGQHYGYTF. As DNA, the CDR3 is TGTGCCAGTAGCAAAGGACAGCACTATGGCTACACCTTC.

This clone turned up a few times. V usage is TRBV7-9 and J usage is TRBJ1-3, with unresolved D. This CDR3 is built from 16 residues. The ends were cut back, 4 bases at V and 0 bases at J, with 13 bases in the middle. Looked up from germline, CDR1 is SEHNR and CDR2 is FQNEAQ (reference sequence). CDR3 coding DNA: TGTGCCAGCAGCTCTTTTATTCCTAACTCTGGAAACACCATATATTTT. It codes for CASSSFIPNSGNTIYF.

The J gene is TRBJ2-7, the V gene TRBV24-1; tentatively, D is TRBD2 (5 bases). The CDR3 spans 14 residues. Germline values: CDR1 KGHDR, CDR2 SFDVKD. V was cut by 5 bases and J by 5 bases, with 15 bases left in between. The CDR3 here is CATSARGGLNEQYF. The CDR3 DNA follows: TGTGCCACCAGTGCAAGAGGTGGACTCAACGAGCAGTACTTC.

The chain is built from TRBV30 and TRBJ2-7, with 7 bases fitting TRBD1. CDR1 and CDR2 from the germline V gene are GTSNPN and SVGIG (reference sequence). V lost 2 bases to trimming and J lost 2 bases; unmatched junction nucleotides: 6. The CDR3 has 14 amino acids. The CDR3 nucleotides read TGTGCCTGGAGTCCGAAGGGGGCACCCTACGAGCAGTACTTC. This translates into CAWSPKGAPYEQYF.

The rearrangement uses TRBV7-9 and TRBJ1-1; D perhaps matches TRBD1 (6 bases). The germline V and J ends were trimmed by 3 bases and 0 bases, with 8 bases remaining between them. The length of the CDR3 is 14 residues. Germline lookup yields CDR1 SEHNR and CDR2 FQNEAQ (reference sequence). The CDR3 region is CASSLDSMNTEAFF. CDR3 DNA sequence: TGTGCCAGCAGCTTGGACAGCATGAACACTGAAGCTTTCTTT.

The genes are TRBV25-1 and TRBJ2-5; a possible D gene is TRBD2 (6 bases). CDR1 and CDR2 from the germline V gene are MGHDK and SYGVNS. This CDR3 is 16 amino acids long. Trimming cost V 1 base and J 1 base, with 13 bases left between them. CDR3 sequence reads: CASSELGGALQETQYF. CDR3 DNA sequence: TGTGCCAGCAGTGAATTGGGGGGAGCCCTCCAAGAGACCCAGTACTTC.

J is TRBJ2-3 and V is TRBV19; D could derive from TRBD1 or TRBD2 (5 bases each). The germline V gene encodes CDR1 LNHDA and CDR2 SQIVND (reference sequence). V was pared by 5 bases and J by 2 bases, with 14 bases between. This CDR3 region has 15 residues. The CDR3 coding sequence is TGTGCCAGTAGTCGTCGGGGCACTCTCACAGATACGCAGTATTTT. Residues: CASSRRGTLTDTQYF.

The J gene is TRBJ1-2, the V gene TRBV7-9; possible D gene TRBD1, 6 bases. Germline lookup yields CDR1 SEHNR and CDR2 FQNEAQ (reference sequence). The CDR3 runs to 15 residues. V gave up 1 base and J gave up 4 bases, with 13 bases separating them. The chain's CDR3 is CASSLGGQGRYGYTF. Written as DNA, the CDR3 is TGTGCCAGCAGCTTAGGGGGGCAGGGCCGCTATGGCTACACCTTC.

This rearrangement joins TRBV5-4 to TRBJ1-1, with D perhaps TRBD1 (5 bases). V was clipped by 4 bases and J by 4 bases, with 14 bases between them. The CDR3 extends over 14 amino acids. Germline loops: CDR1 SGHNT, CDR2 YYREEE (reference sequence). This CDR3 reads CASSPIERGTEAFF. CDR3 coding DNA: TGTGCCAGCAGCCCGATCGAGAGGGGCACTGAAGCTTTCTTT.

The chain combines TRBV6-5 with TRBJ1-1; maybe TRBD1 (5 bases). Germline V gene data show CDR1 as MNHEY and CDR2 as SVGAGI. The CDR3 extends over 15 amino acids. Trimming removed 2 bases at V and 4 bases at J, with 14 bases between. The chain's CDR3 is CASSYGAGSRTEAFF. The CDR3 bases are TGTGCCAGCAGTTACGGGGCCGGGTCGCGCACTGAAGCTTTCTTT.

DNA of the CDR3: TGTGCCAGCAGCCCGGACCGCTTCTTTGGCCTAGCCAAAAACATTCAGTACTTC. It is translated as CASSPDRFFGLAKNIQYF. The rearrangement links TRBV7-8 to TRBJ2-4, with D unresolved. The length of the CDR3 is 18 residues. From germline, CDR1 is SGHVS and CDR2 FQNEAQ. V was trimmed by 5 bases and J by 0 bases, leaving 20 bases between them.

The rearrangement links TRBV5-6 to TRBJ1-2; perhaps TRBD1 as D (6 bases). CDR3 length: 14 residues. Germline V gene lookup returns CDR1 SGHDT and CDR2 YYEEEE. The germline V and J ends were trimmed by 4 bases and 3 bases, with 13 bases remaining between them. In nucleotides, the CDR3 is TGTGCCAGCAGCCGACGGAGGGGGGACTATGGCTACACCTTC. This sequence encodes CASSRRRGDYGYTF.

CDR3 residues: CASIPAHYSNQPQHF. The CDR3 DNA follows: TGTGCCAGTATCCCGGCCCATTATAGCAATCAGCCCCAGCATTTT. The chain recombines TRBV19 with TRBJ1-5, with D uncertain. Between the trimmed V and J ends, which lost 7 bases and 0 bases, there was a span of 13 bases. The CDR3 consists of 15 residues. The germline V gene encodes CDR1 LNHDA and CDR2 SQIVND (reference sequence).

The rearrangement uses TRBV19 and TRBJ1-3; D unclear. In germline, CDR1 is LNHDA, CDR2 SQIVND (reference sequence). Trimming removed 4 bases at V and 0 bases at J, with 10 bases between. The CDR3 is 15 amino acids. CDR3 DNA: TGTGCCAGTAGTACCAACAGAACCTCTGGAAACACCATATATTTT. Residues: CASSTNRTSGNTIYF.

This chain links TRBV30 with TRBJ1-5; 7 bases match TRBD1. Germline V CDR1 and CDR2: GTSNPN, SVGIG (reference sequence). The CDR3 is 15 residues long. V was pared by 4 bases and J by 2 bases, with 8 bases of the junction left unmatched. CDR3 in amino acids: CAWNQGVGRNQPQHF. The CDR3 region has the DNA TGTGCCTGGAACCAGGGGGTAGGGCGCAATCAGCCCCAGCATTTT.